Listed here are 5 T cell receptor beta chains from one sample, sequenced in a study of OX40 agonist ivuxolimab in advanced cancers. Assay used: immunoSEQ multiplex PCR; TCRdb lists only in-frame clones, some missing. The table shows approximately 70,000 clones, with approximately 82% occurring only once. The sample here was CD4+ or CD8+ T cells sorted from blood, taken in a trial of the OX40 agonist ivuxolimab. The source is an adult with an advanced solid tumor such as melanoma, head and neck, liver or kidney cancer.

This clone was observed a handful of times. The chain combines TRBV28 with TRBJ2-7; TRBD2 matches at 15 bases. The germline V gene encodes CDR1 MDHEN and CDR2 SYDVKM. This CDR3 comprises 16 residues. The trim removed 5 bases at V and 13 bases at J, leaving 15 bases unmatched. This chain's CDR3 is CASSKTGLAGGRAYYF. The CDR3 DNA reads as TGTGCCAGCAGTAAAACGGGACTAGCGGGAGGAAGAGCTTACTACTTC.

The genes are TRBV19 and TRBJ2-3; perhaps TRBD2 as D (6 bases). From germline, CDR1 is LNHDA and CDR2 SQIVND (reference sequence). With 3 bases removed from V and 2 bases from J, the gap between germline ends came to 9 bases. CDR3 size: 14 residues. The CDR3 region is CASSIGGITDTQYF. Here the CDR3 DNA reads TGTGCCAGTAGTATCGGAGGGATCACAGATACGCAGTATTTT.

The rearrangement joins TRBV28 to TRBJ2-5; a weak D match, TRBD2 (5 bases). The CDR3 spans 15 residues. V was pared by 6 bases and J by 4 bases, with 18 bases between. Germline CDR1 reads MDHEN; CDR2 reads SYDVKM. The DNA of the CDR3 is TGTGCCAGCAGGTATCGGGGAGTCTCGGGAGAGACCCAGTACTTC. Amino acid sequence: CASRYRGVSGETQYF.

The chain recombines TRBV10-1 with TRBJ2-7; either TRBD1 or TRBD2 may supply D (5 bases each). Trimming removed 6 bases at V and 2 bases at J, with 14 bases between. CDR1 is WNHNN and CDR2 is SYGVQD in the germline V gene (reference sequence). The CDR3 is made up of 14 amino acids. This chain's CDR3 is CASSPSREPYEQYV. CDR3 sequence (DNA): TGCGCCAGCAGCCCTTCCAGGGAGCCCTACGAGCAGTACGTC.

This sequence joins TRBV11-3 and TRBJ1-6; D remains ambiguous. The germline gives CDR1 SGHNT, CDR2 YENEEA. Trimming shortened V by 8 bases and J by 15 bases, and 5 bases separated the two germline ends. The CDR3 extends over 8 amino acids. The chain's CDR3 is CASCCLHF. DNA of the CDR3: TGTGCCAGCTGTTGCCTCCACTTT.